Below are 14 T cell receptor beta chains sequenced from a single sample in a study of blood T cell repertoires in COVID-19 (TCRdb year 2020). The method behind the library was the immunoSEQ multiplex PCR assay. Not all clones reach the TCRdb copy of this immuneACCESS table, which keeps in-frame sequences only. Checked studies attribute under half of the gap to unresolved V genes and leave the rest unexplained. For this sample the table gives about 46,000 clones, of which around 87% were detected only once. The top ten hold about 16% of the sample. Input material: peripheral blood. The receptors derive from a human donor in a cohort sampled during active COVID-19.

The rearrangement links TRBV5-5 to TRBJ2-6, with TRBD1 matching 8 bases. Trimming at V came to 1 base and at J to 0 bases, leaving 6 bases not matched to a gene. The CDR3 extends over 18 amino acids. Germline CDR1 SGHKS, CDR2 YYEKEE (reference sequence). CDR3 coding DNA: TGTGCCAGCAGCTTGAGTCCGACAGGGGCCTCTGGGGCCAACGTCCTGACTTTC. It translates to CASSLSPTGASGANVLTF.

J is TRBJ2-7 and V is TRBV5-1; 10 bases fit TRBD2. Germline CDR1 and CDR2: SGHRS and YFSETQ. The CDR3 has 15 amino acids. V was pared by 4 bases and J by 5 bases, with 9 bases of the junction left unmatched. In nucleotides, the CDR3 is TGCGCCAGCAGCACCCCCGGGACTAGCGACAACGAGCAGTACTTC. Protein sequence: CASSTPGTSDNEQYF.

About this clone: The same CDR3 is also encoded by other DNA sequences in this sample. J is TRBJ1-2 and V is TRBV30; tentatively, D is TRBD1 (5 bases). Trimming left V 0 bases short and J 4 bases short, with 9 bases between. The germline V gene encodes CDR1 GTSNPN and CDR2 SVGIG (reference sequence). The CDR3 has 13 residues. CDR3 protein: CAWSVGRGYGYTF. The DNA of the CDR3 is TGTGCCTGGAGTGTAGGGAGGGGCTATGGCTACACCTTC.

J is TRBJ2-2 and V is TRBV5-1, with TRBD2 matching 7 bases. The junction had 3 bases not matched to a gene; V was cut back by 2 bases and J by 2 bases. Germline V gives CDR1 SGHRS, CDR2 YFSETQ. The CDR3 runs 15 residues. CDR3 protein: CASSFGGINTGELFF. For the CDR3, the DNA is TGCGCCAGCAGCTTCGGGGGGATAAACACCGGGGAGCTGTTTTTT.

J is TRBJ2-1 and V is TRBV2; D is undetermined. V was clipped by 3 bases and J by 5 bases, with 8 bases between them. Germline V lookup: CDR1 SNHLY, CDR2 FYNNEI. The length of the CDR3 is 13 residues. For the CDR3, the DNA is TGTGCCAGCAGTGATCTCTTAGACAATGAGCAGTTCTTC. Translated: CASSDLLDNEQFF.

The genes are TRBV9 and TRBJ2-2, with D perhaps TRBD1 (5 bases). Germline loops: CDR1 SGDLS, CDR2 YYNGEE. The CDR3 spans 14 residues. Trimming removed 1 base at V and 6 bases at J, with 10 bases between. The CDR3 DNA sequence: TGTGCCAGCAGCGTAAGGGGCTCAGCCGGGGAGCTGTTTTTT. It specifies CASSVRGSAGELFF. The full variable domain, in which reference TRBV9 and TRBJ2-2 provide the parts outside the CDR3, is DSGVTQTPKHLITATGQRVTLRCSPRSGDLSVYWYQQSLDQGLQFLIQYYNGEERAKGNILERFSAQQFPDLHSELNLSSLELGDSALYFCASSVRGSAGELFFGEGSRLTVL.

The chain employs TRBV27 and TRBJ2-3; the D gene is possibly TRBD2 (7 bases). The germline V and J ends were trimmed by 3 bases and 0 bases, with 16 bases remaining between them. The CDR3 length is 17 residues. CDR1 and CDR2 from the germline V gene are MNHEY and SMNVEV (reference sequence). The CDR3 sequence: CASSFWAGAFSTDTQYF. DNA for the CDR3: TGTGCCAGCAGTTTTTGGGCGGGGGCTTTTAGCACAGATACGCAGTATTTT.

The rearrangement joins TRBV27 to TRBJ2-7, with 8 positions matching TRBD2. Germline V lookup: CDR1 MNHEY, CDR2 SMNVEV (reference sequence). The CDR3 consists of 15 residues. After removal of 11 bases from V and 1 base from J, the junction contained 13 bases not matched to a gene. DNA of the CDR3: TGTGCCGTCGGATTAAGCGGGAGTCTGTCCTACGAGCAGTACTTC. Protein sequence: CAVGLSGSLSYEQYF.

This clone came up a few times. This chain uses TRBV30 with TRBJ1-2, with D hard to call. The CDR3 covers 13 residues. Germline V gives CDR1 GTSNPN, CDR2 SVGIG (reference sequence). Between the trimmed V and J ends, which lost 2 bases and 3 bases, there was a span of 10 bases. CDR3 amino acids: CAWSKGLDYGYTF. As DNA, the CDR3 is TGTGCCTGGAGTAAAGGACTCGACTATGGCTACACCTTC.

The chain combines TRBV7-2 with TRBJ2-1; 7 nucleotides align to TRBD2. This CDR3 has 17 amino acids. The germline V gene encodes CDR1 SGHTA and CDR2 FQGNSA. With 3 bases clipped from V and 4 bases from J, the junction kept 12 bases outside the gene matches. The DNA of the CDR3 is TGTGCCAGCAGCTTTCAGGGAGGGTACGGTAGATACAATGAGCAGTTCTTC. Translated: CASSFQGGYGRYNEQFF.

The CDR3 DNA reads as TGCGCCAGCAGACTCCGGAGCTCCTACGAGCAGTACTTC. Protein product: CASRLRSSYEQYF. The chain employs TRBV10-2 and TRBJ2-7, with D uncertain. V lost 6 bases and J 0 bases, leaving 9 bases between the germline ends. This CDR3 region has 13 residues. Germline values: CDR1 WSHSY, CDR2 SAAADI.

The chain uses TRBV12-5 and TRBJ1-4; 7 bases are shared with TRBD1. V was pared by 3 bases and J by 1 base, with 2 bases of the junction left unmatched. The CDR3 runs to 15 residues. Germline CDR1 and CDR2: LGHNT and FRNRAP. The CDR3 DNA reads TGTGCTAGTGGTTTAGGGACAGAAACTAATGAAAAACTGTTTTTT. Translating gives CASGLGTETNEKLFF.

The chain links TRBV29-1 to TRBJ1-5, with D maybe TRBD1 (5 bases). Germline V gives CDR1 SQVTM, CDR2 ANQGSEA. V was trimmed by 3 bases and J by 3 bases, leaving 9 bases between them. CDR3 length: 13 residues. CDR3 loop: CSVEAGLNQPQHF. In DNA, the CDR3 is TGCAGCGTTGAGGCAGGGCTCAATCAGCCCCAGCATTTT.

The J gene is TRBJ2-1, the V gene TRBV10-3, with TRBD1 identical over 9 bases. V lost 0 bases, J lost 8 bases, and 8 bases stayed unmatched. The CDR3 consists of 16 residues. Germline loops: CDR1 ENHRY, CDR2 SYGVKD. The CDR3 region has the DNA TGTGCCATCAGTGAGTCTACAGGGGGCAAATGGGATGAGCAGTTCTTC. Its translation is CAISESTGGKWDEQFF.